Listed below are T cell receptor beta chains from one sample, sequenced in a study of identical twins. TCRdb analysed the 5' RACE reads with MiXCR anew, one entry per CDR3 protein. The sample holds 400,000 to 550,000 distinct CDR3 sequences, around an eighth seen once. These data also featured in a second study, about yellow fever vaccine responses in identical twins.

The sequenced material came from CD4+ T cells sorted from blood. These TCRs come from a woman aged 18-30 years in good health. CDR3s include the opening cysteine and the closing phenylalanine or tryptophan. A D gene is named only where the DNA matches it firmly. Only part of the rows carry a size: once, few, many, or a class if the clone is expanded.

D gene	V gene	CDR3 length	clone size	J gene	CDR3 DNA	CDR3 protein
-	TRBV10-2	14	-	TRBJ1-1	TGCGCCAGCAGTGAGTCGACGGCAGGGACTGAAGCTTTCTTT	CASSESTAGTEAFF
-	TRBV10-2	14	-	TRBJ2-2	TGCGCCAGCAGTAGATTTCGGAACACCGGGGAGCTGTTTTTT	CASSRFRNTGELFF
TRBD1	TRBV12-3/TRBV12-4	15	many	TRBJ2-7	TGTGCCAGCAGTTTGAGTCAGGGGGCTCTATACGAGCAGTACTTC	CASSLSQGALYEQYF
-	TRBV6-5	14	-	TRBJ2-7	TGTGCCAGCAGTTACTCGGCACAGTCCTACGAGCAGTACTTC	CASSYSAQSYEQYF
TRBD2	TRBV20-1	17	few	TRBJ2-3	TGCAGTGCTAGGCGCGCCGGGACTAGCTCCAGCACAGATACGCAGTATTTT	CSARRAGTSSSTDTQYF
TRBD2	TRBV20-1	20	few	TRBJ2-3	TGCAGTGCTGGGACCAGGCGAGGTATAGCGGGAGTGGAGGGCACAGATACGCAGTATTTT	CSAGTRRGIAGVEGTDTQYF
TRBD2	TRBV12-3/TRBV12-4	16	many	TRBJ2-1	TGTGCCAGCAGTTTGGGGTCTAGCGGCCCTTACAATGAGCAGTTCTTC	CASSLGSSGPYNEQFF
-	TRBV3-1	16	-	TRBJ1-5	TGTGCCAGCAGCCAAGTAGGGACTACTAGCAATCAGCCCCAGCATTTT	CASSQVGTTSNQPQHF
-	TRBV2	11	many	TRBJ2-2	TGTGCCAGCAGTGAATCCGGGGAGCTGTTTTTT	CASSESGELFF
-	TRBV12-3/TRBV12-4	12	few	TRBJ2-2	TGTGCCAGCAGTATAGGGACCGGGGAGCTGTTTTTT	CASSIGTGELFF
TRBD1	TRBV7-2	16	-	TRBJ2-7	TGTGCCAGCAGCCCGGGAGACAGGGGGACATCCTACGAGCAGTACTTC	CASSPGDRGTSYEQYF
-	TRBV6-2/TRBV6-3	14	few	TRBJ2-7	TGTGCCGGCAAGCGGGACAGGAGCTCCTACGAGCAGTACTTC	CAGKRDRSSYEQYF
-	TRBV2	13	few	TRBJ2-1	TGTGCCAGCAGCCAGGAACAGTCTGTTGAGCAGTTCTTC	CASSQEQSVEQFF
-	TRBV4-2	16	many	TRBJ2-1	TGTGCCAGCAGCCAAGTGCGCACCGGAGTCTTCAATGAGCAGTTCTTC	CASSQVRTGVFNEQFF
-	TRBV28	12	few	TRBJ1-1	TGTGCCATATCAGGGGCGAACACTGAAGCTTTCTTT	CAISGANTEAFF
TRBD1	TRBV5-1	14	-	TRBJ1-6	TGCGCCAGCAGTTTTGACAGGGGTAATTCACCCCTCCACTTT	CASSFDRGNSPLHF
-	TRBV15	16	many	TRBJ2-1	TGTGCCACCAGCCCCCGTCGGGGGCAGTCCTACAATGAGCAGTTCTTC	CATSPRRGQSYNEQFF
TRBD1	TRBV29-1	14	-	TRBJ2-5	TGCAGCGTGATCACAGGGGGGACGAGGGAGACCCAGTACTTC	CSVITGGTRETQYF
-	TRBV29-1	14	many	TRBJ2-7	TGCAGCGTTTTCGTGGGAGGCACCTCCTACGAGCAGTACTTC	CSVFVGGTSYEQYF
TRBD1	TRBV4-3	15	many	TRBJ1-3	TGCGCCAGCAGCCCCCAGGGGGGGCCCTGGAACACCATATATTTT	CASSPQGGPWNTIYF
-	TRBV11-2	18	few	TRBJ2-6	TGTGCCAGCAGCTTAAGGGGCAGGGGCCGATCTGGGGCCAACGTCCTGACTTTC	CASSLRGRGRSGANVLTF
-	TRBV7-9	13	few	TRBJ2-1	TGTGCCAGCAGCTTATCCGCTGTGGATGAGCAGTTCTTC	CASSLSAVDEQFF
-	TRBV7-9	15	few	TRBJ2-1	TGTGCCAGCAGCTTTCGTGGCTTTCCCTACAATGAGCAGTTCTTC	CASSFRGFPYNEQFF
-	TRBV12-3/TRBV12-4	12	many	TRBJ1-4	TGTGCCAGCAGTCGGACGGATGAAAAACTGTTTTTT	CASSRTDEKLFF
-	TRBV2	13	-	TRBJ2-7	TGTGCCAGCAGTGGTTCGCAATTTTACGAGCAGTACTTC	CASSGSQFYEQYF
TRBD2	TRBV20-1	13	-	TRBJ2-1	TGCAGAGCCGGGACTAGCGGGAACTATGAGCAGTTCTTC	CRAGTSGNYEQFF
-	TRBV10-1	12	-	TRBJ2-2	TGCGCCAGCAGCAATTTACCCGGGGAGCTGTTTTTT	CASSNLPGELFF
-	TRBV7-2	16	few	TRBJ2-7	TGTGCCAGCAGCTTAGTGGTGCGGGAACCCTTCGGGGAGCAGTACTTC	CASSLVVREPFGEQYF
TRBD1	TRBV27	17	many	TRBJ1-1	TGTGCCAGCAGTTTTTGGGGGGTGGGAGGGGGCACTACTGAAGCTTTCTTT	CASSFWGVGGGTTEAFF
TRBD1	TRBV2	14	few	TRBJ1-2	TGTGCCAGCAGAGGACAGGGGCGAGTCTATGGCTACACCTTC	CASRGQGRVYGYTF
-	TRBV28	11	many	TRBJ2-7	TGTGCCAGCACCGATTCCTACGAGCAGTACTTC	CASTDSYEQYF
TRBD1	TRBV6-1	16	few	TRBJ1-1	TGTGCCAGCAGTGAAGCAAGAACGGGACAGGGGGCTAGAGCTTTCTTT	CASSEARTGQGARAFF